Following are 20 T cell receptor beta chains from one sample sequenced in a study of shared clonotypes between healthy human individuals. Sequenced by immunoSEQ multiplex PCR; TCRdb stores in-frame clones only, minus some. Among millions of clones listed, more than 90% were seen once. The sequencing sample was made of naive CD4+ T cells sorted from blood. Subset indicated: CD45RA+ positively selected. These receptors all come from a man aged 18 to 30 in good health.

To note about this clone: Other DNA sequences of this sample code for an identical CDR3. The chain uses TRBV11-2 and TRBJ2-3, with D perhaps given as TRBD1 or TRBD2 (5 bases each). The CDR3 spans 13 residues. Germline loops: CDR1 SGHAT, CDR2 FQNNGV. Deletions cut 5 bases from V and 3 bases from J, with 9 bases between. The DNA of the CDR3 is TGTGCCAGCAGCGTCGGGGCAACAGATACGCAGTATTTT. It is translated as CASSVGATDTQYF.

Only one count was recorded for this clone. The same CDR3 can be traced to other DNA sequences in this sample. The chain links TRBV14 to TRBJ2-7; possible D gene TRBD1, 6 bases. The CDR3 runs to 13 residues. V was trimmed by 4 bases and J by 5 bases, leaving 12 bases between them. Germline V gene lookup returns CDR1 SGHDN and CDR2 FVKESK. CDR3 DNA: TGTGCCAGCAGCCTACTACAGGGTAACGAGCAGTACTTC. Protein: CASSLLQGNEQYF.

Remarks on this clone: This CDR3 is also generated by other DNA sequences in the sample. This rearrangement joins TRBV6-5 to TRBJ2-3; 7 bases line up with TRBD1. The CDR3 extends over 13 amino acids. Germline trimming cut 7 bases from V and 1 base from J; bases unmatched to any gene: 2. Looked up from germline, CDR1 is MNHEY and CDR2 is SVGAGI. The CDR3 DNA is TGTGCCAGCAACAGGGGTGGCACAGATACGCAGTATTTT. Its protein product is CASNRGGTDTQYF.

The CDR3 DNA sequence: TGTGCCAGCAAGTTCCTCGAGCTTAATGAGCAGTTCTTC. It translates to CASKFLELNEQFF. The rearrangement uses TRBV6-5 and TRBJ2-1; no clear D gene. Germline V CDR1 and CDR2: MNHEY, SVGAGI. The CDR3 loop spans 13 amino acids. The V gene lost 7 bases and the J gene lost 7 bases, with 14 bases spanning the gap.

DNA for the CDR3: TGTGCCAGCAGCGCCCGTAACACCGGGGAGCTGTTTTTT. Translation gives CASSARNTGELFF. V and J are TRBV9 and TRBJ2-2; D uncertain. CDR3 length: 13 amino acids. V dropped 3 bases and J dropped 2 bases, with 5 bases sitting between them. The germline gives CDR1 SGDLS, CDR2 YYNGEE.

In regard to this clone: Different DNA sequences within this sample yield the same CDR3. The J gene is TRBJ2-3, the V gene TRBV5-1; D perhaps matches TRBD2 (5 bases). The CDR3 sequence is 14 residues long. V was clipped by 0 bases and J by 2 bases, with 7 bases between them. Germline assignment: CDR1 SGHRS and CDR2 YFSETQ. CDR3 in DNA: TGCGCCAGCAGCTTGGAGCGGTCCACAGATACGCAGTATTTT. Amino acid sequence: CASSLERSTDTQYF.

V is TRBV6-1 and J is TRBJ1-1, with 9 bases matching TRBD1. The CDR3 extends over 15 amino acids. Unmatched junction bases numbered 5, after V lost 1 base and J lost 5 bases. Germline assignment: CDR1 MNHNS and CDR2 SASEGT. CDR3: CASSEGTGDRTEAFF. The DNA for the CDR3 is TGTGCCAGCAGTGAAGGGACAGGGGATAGGACTGAAGCTTTCTTT.

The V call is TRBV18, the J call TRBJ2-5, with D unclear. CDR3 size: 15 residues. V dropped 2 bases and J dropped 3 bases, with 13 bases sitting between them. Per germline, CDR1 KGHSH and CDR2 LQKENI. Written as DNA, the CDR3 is TGTGCCAGCTCACCATTGGGTCGGCTTAAAGAGACCCAGTACTTC. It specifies CASSPLGRLKETQYF. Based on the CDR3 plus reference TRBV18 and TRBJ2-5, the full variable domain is NAGVMQNPRHLVRRRGQEARLRCSPMKGHSHVYWYRQLPEEGLKFMVYLQKENIIDESGMPKERFSAEFPKEGPSILRIQQVVRGDSAAYFCASSPLGRLKETQYFGPGTRLLVL.

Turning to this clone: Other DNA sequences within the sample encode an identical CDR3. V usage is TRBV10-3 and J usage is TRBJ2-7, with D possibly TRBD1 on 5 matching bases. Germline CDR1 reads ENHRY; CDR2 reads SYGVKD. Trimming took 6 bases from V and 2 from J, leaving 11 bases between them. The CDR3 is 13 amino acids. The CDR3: CAISSTGTYEQYF. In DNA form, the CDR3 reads TGTGCCATCAGCTCCACAGGTACCTACGAGCAGTACTTC.

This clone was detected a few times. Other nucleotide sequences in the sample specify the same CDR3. Here the CDR3 reads CAIRPDRVGSPLHF. The CDR3, as DNA: TGTGCCATCAGGCCTGACAGGGTGGGATCACCCCTCCACTTT. This chain uses TRBV10-3 with TRBJ1-6; TRBD1 matches at 7 bases. Per germline, CDR1 ENHRY and CDR2 SYGVKD. This CDR3 region has 14 residues. The ends lost 6 bases at V and 10 bases at J; junction bases unmatched: 9.

CDR3 region: CASSYWTGTYEQYF. CDR3 DNA sequence: TGTGCCAGCAGCTACTGGACAGGGACGTACGAGCAGTACTTC. V and J are TRBV7-2 and TRBJ2-7; 8 bases line up with TRBD1. Germline CDR1 reads SGHTA; CDR2 reads FQGNSA. V lost 4 bases and J lost 4; bases outside the gene matches: 6. CDR3 size: 14 residues.

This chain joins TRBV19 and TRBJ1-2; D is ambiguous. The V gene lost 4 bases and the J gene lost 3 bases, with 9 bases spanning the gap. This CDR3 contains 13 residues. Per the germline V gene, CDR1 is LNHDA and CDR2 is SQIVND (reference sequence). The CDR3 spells CASSKDGDYGYTF. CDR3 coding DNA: TGTGCCAGTAGTAAAGACGGAGACTATGGCTACACCTTC.

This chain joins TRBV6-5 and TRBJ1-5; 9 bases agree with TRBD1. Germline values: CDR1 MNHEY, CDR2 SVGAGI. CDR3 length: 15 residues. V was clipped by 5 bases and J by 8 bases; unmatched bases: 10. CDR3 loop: CASSPDRGTREPQHF. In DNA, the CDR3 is TGTGCCAGCAGTCCAGACAGGGGGACACGGGAGCCCCAGCATTTT.

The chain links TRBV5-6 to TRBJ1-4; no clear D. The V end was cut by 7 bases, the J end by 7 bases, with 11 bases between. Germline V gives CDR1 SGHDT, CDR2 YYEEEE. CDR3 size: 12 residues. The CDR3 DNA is TGTGCCAGCGGATCAATGGGTGAAAAACTGTTTTTT. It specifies CASGSMGEKLFF. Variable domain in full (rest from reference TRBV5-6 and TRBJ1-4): DAGVTQSPTHLIKTRGQQVTLRCSPKSGHDTVSWYQQALGQGPQFIFQYYEEEERQRGNFPDRFSGHQFPNYSSELNVNALLLGDSALYLCASGSMGEKLFFGSGTQLSVL.

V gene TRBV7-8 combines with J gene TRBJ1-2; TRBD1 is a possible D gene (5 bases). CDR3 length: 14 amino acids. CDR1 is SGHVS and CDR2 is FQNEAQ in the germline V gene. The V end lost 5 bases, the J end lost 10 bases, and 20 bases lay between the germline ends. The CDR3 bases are TGTGCCAGCAGCACCGTGGTTGGGGCCAGTGCCTACACCTTC. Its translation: CASSTVVGASAYTF.

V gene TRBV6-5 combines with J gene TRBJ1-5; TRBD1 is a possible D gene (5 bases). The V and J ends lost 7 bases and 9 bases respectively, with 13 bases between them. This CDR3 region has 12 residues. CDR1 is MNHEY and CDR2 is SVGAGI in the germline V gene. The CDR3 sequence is CASTPPGGPQHF. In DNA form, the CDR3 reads TGTGCCAGCACCCCTCCCGGGGGGCCCCAGCATTTT.

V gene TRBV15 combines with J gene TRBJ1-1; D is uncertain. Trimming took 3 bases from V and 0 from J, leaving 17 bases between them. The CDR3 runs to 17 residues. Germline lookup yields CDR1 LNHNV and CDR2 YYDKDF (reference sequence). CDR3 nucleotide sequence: TGTGCCACCAGCAGTTCCCTTAGTCCGCCGGTGAACACTGAAGCTTTCTTT. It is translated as CATSSSLSPPVNTEAFF. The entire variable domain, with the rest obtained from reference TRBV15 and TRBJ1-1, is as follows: DAMVIQNPRYQVTQFGKPVTLSCSQTLNHNVMYWYQQKSSQAPKLLFHYYDKDFNNEADTPDNFQSRRPNTSFCFLDIRSPGLGDTAMYLCATSSSLSPPVNTEAFFGQGTRLTVV.

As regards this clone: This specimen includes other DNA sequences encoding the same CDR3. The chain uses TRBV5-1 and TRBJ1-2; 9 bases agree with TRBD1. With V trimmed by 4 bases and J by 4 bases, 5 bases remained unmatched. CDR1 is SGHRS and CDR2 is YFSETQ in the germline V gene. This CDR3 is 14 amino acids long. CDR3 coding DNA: TGCGCCAGCAGCACGGGACAGGGCTCCTATGGCTACACCTTC. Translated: CASSTGQGSYGYTF. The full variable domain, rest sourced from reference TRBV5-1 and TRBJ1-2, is KAGVTQTPRYLIKTRGQQVTLSCSPISGHRSVSWYQQTPGQGLQFLFEYFSETQRNKGNFPGRFSGRQFSNSRSEMNVSTLELGDSALYLCASSTGQGSYGYTFGSGTRLTVV.

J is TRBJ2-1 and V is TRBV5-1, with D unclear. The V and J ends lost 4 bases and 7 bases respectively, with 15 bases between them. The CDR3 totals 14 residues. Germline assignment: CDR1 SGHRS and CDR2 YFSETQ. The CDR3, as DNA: TGCGCCAGCAGCGTTGGGTTCAGTGGGAATGAGCAGTTCTTC. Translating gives CASSVGFSGNEQFF.

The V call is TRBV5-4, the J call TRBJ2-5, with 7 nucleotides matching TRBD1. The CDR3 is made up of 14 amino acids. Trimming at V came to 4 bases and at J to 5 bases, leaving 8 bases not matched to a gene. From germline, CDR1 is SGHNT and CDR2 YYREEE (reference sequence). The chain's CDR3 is CASSVDRWEETQYF. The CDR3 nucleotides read TGTGCCAGCAGCGTGGACAGGTGGGAGGAGACCCAGTACTTC.